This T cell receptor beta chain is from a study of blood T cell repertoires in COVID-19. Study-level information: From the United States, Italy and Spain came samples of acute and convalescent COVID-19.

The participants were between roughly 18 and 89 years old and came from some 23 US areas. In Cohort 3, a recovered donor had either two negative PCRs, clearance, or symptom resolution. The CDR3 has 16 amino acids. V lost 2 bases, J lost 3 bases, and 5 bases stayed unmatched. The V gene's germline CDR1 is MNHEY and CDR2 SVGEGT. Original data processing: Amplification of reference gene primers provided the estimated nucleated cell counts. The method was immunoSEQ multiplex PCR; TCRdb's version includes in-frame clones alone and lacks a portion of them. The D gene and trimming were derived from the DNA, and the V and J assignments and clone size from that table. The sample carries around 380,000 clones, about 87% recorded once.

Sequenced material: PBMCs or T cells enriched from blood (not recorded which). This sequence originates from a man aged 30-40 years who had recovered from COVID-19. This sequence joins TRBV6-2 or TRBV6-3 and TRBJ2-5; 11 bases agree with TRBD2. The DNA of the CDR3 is TGTGCCAGCAGTTACCTAGCGGGGGGCCTCAAAGAGACCCAGTACTTC. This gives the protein CASSYLAGGLKETQYF.